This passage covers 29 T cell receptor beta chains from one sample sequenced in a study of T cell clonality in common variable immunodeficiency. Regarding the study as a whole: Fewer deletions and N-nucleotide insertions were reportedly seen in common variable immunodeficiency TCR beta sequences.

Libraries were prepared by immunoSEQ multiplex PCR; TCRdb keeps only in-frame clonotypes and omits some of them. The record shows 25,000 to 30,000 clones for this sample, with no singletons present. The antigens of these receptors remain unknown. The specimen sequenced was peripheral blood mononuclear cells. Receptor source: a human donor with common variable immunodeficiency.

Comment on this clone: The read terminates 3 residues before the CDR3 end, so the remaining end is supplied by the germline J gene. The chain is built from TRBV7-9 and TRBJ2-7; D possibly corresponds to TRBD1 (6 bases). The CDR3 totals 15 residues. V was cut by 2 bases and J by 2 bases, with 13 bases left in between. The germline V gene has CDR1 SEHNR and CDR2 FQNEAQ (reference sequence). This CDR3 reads CASSLTSGTTYEQYF. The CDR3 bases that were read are TGTGCCAGCAGCTTAACGTCTGGGACAACCTACGAG.

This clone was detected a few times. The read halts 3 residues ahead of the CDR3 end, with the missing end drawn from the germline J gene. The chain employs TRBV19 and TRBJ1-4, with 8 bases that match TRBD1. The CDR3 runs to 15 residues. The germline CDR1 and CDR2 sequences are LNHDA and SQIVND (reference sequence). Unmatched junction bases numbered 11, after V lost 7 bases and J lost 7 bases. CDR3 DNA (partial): TGTGCCAGTAAAAGGCGCAGGGGGCGAGGTGAAAAA. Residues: CASKRRRGRGEK. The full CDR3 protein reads CASKRRRGRGEKLFF.

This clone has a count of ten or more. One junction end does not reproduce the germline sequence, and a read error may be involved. CDR3 amino acids: CASSPGQGAGSYEQYF. Partial CDR3 DNA: TGCGCCAGCAGCCCGGGACAGGGGGCAGGTTCCTACGAG. The rearrangement uses TRBV4-2 and TRBJ2-7, with TRBD1 matching over 12 bases. The CDR3 end is not reached by the read, which stops 3 residues before it; the germline J gene fills it in. Germline V gene sequence: CDR1 LGHNA, CDR2 YNFKEQ. The CDR3 is 16 residues long.

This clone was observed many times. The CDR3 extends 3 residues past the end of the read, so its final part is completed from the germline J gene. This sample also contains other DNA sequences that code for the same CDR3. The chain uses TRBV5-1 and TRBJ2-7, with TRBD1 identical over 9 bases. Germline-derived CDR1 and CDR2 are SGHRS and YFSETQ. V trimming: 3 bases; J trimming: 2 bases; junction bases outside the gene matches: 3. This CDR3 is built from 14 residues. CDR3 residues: CASSSGQGPYEQYF. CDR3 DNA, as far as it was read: TGCGCCAGCAGCTCAGGACAGGGGCCCTACGAG. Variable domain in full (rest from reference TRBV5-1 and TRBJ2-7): KAGVTQTPRYLIKTRGQQVTLSCSPISGHRSVSWYQQTPGQGLQFLFEYFSETQRNKGNFPGRFSGRQFSNSRSEMNVSTLELGDSALYLCASSSGQGPYEQYFGPGTRLTVT.

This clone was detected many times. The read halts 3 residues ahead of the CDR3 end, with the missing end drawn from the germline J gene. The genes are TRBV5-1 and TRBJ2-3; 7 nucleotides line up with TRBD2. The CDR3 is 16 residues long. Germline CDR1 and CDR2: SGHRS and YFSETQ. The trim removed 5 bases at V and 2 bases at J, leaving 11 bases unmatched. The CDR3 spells CASRVGGTASTDTQYF. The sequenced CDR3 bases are TGCGCCAGCAGGGTGGGGGGGACGGCCTCCACAGATACG.

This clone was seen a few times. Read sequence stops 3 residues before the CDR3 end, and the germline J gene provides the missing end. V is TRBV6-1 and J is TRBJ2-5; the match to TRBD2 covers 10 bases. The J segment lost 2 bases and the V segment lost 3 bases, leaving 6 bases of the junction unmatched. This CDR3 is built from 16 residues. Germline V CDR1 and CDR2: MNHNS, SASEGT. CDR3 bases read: TGTGCCAGCAGTGAGTTAGCGGGGGGCCCTCAAGAGACC. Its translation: CASSELAGGPQET. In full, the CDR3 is CASSELAGGPQETQYF.

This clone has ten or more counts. CDR3 sequence reads: CASRDRGFGNTEAFF. The CDR3 DNA, read in part, is TGTGCCAGTAGGGACAGGGGATTCGGGAACACTGAA. The chain uses TRBV19 and TRBJ1-1, with 9 bases fitting TRBD1. Sequencing ends 3 residues short of the CDR3 end; the germline J gene provides the rest. The CDR3 is 15 residues long. Per the germline V gene, CDR1 is LNHDA and CDR2 is SQIVND (reference sequence). J gave up 1 base and V 6 bases, and 6 bases lay outside the gene matches.

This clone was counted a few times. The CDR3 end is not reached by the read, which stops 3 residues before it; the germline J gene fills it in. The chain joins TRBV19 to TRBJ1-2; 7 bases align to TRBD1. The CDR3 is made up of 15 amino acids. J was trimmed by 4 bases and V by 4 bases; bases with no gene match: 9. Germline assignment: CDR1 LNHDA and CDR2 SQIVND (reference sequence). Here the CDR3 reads CASSTPSRDSYGYTF. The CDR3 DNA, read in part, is TGTGCCAGTAGTACCCCGTCCCGGGACAGCTATGGC.

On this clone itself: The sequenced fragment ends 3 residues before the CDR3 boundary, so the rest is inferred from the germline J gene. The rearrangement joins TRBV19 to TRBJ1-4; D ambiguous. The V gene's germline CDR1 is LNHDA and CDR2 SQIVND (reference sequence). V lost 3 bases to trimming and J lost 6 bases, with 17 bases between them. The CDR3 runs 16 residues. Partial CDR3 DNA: TGTGCCAGTAGTATGGCAGTCGGGGTAAAGGATGAAAAA. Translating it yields CASSMAVGVKDEK. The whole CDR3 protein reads CASSMAVGVKDEKLFF.

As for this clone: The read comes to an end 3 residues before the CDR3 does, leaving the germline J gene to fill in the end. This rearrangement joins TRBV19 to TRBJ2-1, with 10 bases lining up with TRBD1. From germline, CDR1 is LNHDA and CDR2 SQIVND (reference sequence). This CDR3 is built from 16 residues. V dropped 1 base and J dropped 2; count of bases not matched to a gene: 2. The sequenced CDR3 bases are TGTGCCAGTAGTATAGTTGGGACAGGGGCCTACAATGAG. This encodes CASSIVGTGAYNE. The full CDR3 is CASSIVGTGAYNEQFF. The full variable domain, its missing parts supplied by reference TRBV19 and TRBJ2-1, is DGGITQSPKYLFRKEGQNVTLSCEQNLNHDAMYWYRQDPGQGLRLIYYSQIVNDFQKGDIAEGYSVSREKKESFPLTVTSAQKNPTAFYLCASSIVGTGAYNEQFFGPGTRLTVL.

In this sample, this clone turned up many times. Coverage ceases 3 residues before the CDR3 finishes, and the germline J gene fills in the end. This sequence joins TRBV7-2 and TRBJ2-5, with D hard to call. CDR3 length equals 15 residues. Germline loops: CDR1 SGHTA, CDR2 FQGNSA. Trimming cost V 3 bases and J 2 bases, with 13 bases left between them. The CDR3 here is CASSLVADPQETQYF. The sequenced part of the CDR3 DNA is TGTGCCAGCAGCTTGGTAGCTGACCCTCAAGAGACC.

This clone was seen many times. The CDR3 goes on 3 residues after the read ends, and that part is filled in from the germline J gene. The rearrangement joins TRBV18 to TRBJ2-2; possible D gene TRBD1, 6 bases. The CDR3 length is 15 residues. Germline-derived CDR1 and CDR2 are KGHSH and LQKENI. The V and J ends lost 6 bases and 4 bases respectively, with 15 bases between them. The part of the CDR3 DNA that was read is TGTGCCAGCTCTCCCCGGACAGTGGGCACCGGGGAG. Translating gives CASSPRTVGTGE. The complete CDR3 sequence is CASSPRTVGTGELFF.

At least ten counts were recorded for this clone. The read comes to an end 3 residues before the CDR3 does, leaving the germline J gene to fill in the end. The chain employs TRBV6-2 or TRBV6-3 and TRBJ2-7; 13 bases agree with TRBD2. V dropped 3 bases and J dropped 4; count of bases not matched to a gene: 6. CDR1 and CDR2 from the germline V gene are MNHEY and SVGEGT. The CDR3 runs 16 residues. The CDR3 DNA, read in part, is TGTGCCAGCAGTTATAGACTAGCGGGGGGCCGGTACGAG. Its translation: CASSYRLAGGRYE. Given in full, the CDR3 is CASSYRLAGGRYEQYF.

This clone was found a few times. The CDR3 is CASSQGAYNTEAFF. The CDR3 bases that were read are TGTGCCAGCAGCCAGGGGGCGTACAACACTGAA. This rearrangement joins TRBV11-2 to TRBJ1-1; 8 bases align to TRBD1. The read ends 3 residues shy of where the CDR3 ends; the end is completed using the germline J gene. Losses at the gene ends were 5 bases for V and 2 bases for J; bases not matched to a gene: 4. The CDR3 contains 14 residues. The germline gives CDR1 SGHAT, CDR2 FQNNGV.

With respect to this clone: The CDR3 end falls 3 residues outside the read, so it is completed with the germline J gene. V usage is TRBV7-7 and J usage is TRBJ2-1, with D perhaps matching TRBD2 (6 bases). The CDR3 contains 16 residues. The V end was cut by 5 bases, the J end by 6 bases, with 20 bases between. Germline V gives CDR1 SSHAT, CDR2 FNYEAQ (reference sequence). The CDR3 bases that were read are TGTGCCAGCAGCCCGACATTACTTAGCGGACGCAATGAG. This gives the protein CASSPTLLSGRNE. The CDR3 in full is CASSPTLLSGRNEQFF.

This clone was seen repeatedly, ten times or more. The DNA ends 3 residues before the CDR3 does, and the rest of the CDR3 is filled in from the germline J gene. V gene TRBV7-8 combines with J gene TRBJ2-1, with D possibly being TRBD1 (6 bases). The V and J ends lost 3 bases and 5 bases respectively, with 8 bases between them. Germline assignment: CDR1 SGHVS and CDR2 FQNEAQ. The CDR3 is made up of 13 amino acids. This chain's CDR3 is CASSLDSDNEQFF. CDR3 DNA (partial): TGTGCCAGCAGCTTGGACAGCGACAATGAG.

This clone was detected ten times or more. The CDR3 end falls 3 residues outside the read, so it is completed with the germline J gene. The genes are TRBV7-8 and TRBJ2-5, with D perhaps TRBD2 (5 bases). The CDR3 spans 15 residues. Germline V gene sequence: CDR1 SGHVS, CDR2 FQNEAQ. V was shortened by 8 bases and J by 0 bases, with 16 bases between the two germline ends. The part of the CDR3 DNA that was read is TGTGCCAGCGGAGTGCCGGTAGCGAACCAAGAGACC. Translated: CASGVPVANQET. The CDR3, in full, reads CASGVPVANQETQYF.

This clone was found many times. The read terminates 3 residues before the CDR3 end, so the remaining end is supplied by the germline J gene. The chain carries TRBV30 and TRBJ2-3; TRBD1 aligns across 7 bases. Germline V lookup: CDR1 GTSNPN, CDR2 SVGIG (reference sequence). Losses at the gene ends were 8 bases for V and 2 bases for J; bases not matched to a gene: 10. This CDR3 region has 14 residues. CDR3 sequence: CAGQALGVTDTQYF. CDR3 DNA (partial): TGTGCCGGACAGGCCCTTGGGGTCACAGATACG.

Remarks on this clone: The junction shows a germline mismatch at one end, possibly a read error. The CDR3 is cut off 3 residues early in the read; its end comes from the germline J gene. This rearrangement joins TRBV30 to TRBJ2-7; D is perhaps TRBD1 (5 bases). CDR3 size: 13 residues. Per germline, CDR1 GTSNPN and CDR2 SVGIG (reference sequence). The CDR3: CAWSVQVVGEQYF. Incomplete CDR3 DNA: TGTGCTTGGAGTGTACAGGTTGTGGGCGAG.

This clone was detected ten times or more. Here the CDR3 reads CASGGDRGHEQYF. The covered CDR3 bases are TGTGCCAGCGGGGGGGACAGGGGCCACGAG. The chain links TRBV2 to TRBJ2-7; 10 nucleotides align to TRBD1. Read coverage stops 3 residues before the CDR3 terminus; the germline J gene supplies the remainder. The CDR3 spans 13 residues. CDR1 is SNHLY, CDR2 FYNNEI, per germline. Trimming cost V 8 bases and J 5 bases; bases outside gene matches: 6.

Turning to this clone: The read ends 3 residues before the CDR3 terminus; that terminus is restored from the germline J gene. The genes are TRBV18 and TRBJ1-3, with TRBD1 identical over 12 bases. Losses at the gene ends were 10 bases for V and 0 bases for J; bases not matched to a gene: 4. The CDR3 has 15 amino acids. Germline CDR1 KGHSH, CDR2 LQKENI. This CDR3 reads CATKGQGASGNTIYF. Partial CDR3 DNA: TGTGCCACCAAGGGACAGGGGGCCTCTGGAAACACC.

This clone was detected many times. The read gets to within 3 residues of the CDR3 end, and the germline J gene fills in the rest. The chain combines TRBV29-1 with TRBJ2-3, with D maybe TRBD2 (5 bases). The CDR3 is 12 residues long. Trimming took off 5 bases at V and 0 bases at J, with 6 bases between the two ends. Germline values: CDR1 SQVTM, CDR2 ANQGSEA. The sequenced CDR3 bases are TGCAGCGTTCGCGGGAGCACAGATACG. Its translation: CSVRGSTDT. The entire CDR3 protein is CSVRGSTDTQYF.

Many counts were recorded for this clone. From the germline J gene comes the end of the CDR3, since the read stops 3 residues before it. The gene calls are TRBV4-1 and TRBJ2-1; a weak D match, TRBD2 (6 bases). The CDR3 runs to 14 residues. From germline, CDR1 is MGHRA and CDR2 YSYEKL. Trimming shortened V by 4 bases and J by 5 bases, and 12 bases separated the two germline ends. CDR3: CASSPKDYNNEQFF. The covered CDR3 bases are TGCGCCAGCAGCCCTAAGGACTACAACAATGAG.

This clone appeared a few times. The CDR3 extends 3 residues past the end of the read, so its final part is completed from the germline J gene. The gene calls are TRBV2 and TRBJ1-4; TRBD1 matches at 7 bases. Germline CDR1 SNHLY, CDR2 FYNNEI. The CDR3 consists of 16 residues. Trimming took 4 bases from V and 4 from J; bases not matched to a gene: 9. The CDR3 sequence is CASSAWWTGVNEKLFF. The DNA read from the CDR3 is TGTGCCAGCAGTGCCTGGTGGACAGGAGTTAATGAAAAA.

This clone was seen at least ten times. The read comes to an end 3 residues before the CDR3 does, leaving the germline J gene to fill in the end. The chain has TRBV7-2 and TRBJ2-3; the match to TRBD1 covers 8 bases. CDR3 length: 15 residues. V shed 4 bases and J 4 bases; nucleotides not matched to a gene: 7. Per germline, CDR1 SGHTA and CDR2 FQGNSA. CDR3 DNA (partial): TGTGCCAGCAGCTCCGACAGGGGAGTCCCAGATACG. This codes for CASSSDRGVPDT. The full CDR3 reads CASSSDRGVPDTQYF.

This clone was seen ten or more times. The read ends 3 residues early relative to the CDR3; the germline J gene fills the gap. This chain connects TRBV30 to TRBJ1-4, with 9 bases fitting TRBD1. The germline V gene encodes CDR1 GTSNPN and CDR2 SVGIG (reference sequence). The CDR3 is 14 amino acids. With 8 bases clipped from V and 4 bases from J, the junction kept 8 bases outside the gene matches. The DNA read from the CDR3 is TGTGCCGCTGGTGGGGACAGGGTTAATGAAAAA. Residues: CAAGGDRVNEK. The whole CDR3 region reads CAAGGDRVNEKLFF.

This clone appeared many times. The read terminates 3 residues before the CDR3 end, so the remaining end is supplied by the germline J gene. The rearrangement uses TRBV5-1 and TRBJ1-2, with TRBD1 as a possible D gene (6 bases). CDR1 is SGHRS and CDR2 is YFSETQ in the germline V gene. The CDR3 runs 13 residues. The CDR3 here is CASSLTGIGGYTF. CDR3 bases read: TGCGCCAGCAGCTTGACAGGGATAGGCGGC. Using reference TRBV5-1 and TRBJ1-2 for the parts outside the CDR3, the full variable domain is KAGVTQTPRYLIKTRGQQVTLSCSPISGHRSVSWYQQTPGQGLQFLFEYFSETQRNKGNFPGRFSGRQFSNSRSEMNVSTLELGDSALYLCASSLTGIGGYTFGSGTRLTVV.

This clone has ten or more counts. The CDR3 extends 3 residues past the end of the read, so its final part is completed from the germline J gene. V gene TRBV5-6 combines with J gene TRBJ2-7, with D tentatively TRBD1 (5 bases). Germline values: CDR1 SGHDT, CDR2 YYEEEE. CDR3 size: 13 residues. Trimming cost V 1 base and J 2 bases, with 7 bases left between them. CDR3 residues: CASSLPTAYEQYF. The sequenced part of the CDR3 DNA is TGTGCCAGCAGCTTGCCGACAGCCTACGAG.

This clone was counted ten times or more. The chain's CDR3 is CASSPTGQGAYEQYF. The CDR3 DNA, read in part, is TGTGCCAGCAGCCCCACGGGACAGGGGGCCTACGAG. The chain joins TRBV6-2 or TRBV6-3 to TRBJ2-7, with 11 bases fitting TRBD1. Read sequence stops 3 residues before the CDR3 end, and the germline J gene provides the missing end. Trimming cost V 6 bases and J 2 bases; bases outside gene matches: 6. The germline CDR1 and CDR2 sequences are MNHEY and SVGEGT. The CDR3 has 15 residues.